This T cell receptor (beta chain) is drawn from a study of blood T cell repertoires in COVID-19. The table came from immunoSEQ multiplex PCR; TCRdb's copy has only in-frame clones and leaves some out. Of over 100,000 clones in the sample, roughly three quarters were seen once. Germline CDR1 is SQVTM and CDR2 is ANQGSEA. The CDR3 length is 15 residues. The J segment lost 2 bases and the V segment lost 7 bases, leaving 12 bases of the junction unmatched. The chain recombines TRBV29-1 with TRBJ2-3; TRBD1 matches at 7 bases. Sequenced input: peripheral blood. The clonotype was recovered from a woman between 65 and 79 years old with acute or convalescent COVID-19. In DNA, the CDR3 is TGCAGCGGCTTGCCTCTGGGACAGAACACAGATACGCAGTATTTT. Its protein product is CSGLPLGQNTDTQYF.